Presented here are 19 T cell receptor beta chains from one specimen sequenced in a study of T cell responses to AZD1222 COVID-19 vaccine. Only in-frame clones appear in the TCRdb table, and some are missing; sequencing was by immunoSEQ multiplex PCR. This table has roughly 100,000 clones, almost 85% appearing once. Sequenced material: peripheral blood, taken on day 0 of AZD1222 vaccination. Source of these receptors: an adult in good health.

V and J are TRBV27 and TRBJ2-1, with TRBD1 as a possible D gene (6 bases). Germline V gives CDR1 MNHEY, CDR2 SMNVEV (reference sequence). Trimming left V 3 bases short and J 2 bases short, with 14 bases between. The CDR3 is 16 residues long. This chain's CDR3 is CASSFISGTTYNEQFF. The CDR3 DNA reads as TGTGCCAGCAGTTTCATCTCGGGGACAACCTACAATGAGCAGTTCTTC.

The V gene is TRBV9, the J gene TRBJ1-6; no reliable D call. The V gene's germline CDR1 is SGDLS and CDR2 YYNGEE. There are 13 residues in the CDR3. V was cut by 3 bases and J by 10 bases, with 11 bases left in between. CDR3 sequence: CASSGPGSSPLHF. The DNA for the CDR3 is TGTGCCAGCAGCGGACCGGGATCCTCACCCCTCCACTTT.

The sample holds a few counts of this clone. V usage is TRBV6-2 or TRBV6-3 and J usage is TRBJ1-2, with D hard to call. The CDR3 consists of 14 residues. The V gene's germline CDR1 is MNHEY and CDR2 SVGEGT. Trimming took 5 bases from V and 0 from J, leaving 10 bases between them. CDR3 nucleotide sequence: TGTGCCAGCAGTCGTCGGGGATCTAACTATGGCTACACCTTC. Protein sequence: CASSRRGSNYGYTF.

V usage is TRBV6-6 and J usage is TRBJ2-7, with D perhaps TRBD2 (5 bases). V dropped 2 bases and J dropped 2 bases, with 13 bases sitting between them. CDR3 length: 15 residues. The V gene's germline CDR1 is MNHNY and CDR2 SVGAGI (reference sequence). The CDR3 protein is CASSYMAGYPYEQYF. The CDR3 DNA reads TGTGCCAGCAGTTACATGGCGGGTTACCCCTACGAGCAGTACTTC.

This rearrangement joins TRBV6-2 or TRBV6-3 to TRBJ1-1; D call uncertain. This CDR3 has 11 residues. Germline assignment: CDR1 MNHEY and CDR2 SVGEGT. The V and J ends lost 6 bases and 6 bases respectively, with 8 bases between them. DNA of the CDR3: TGTGCCAGCAGCGCAGGACCTGAAGCTTTCTTT. Translation gives CASSAGPEAFF.

This clone has only a few counts. Written as DNA, the CDR3 is TGTGCCAGCAGTTCTAGCGGGATAGACTATGGCTACACCTTC. This sequence encodes CASSSSGIDYGYTF. The rearrangement links TRBV6-2 or TRBV6-3 to TRBJ1-2; no firm D call. The V end was cut by 4 bases, the J end by 3 bases, with 12 bases between. This CDR3 has 14 residues. Germline CDR1 is MNHEY and CDR2 is SVGEGT.

V gene TRBV28 combines with J gene TRBJ1-1; D might be TRBD1 (5 bases). The germline V and J ends were trimmed by 8 bases and 1 base, with 11 bases remaining between them. There are 13 residues in the CDR3. Germline CDR1 and CDR2: MDHEN and SYDVKM. CDR3 sequence: CASRRVTNTEAFF. The CDR3 region has the DNA TGTGCCAGCCGCAGGGTGACGAACACTGAAGCTTTCTTT.

The chain combines TRBV12-3 or TRBV12-4 with TRBJ1-1; a weak D match, TRBD1 (6 bases). The CDR3 is made up of 12 amino acids. Deletions cut 6 bases from V and 6 bases from J, with 11 bases between. The CDR3 loop reads CASSTYRAEAFF. DNA for the CDR3: TGTGCCAGCAGCACTTACAGGGCTGAAGCTTTCTTT.

The chain has TRBV9 and TRBJ2-3, with D perhaps TRBD2 (7 bases). There are 15 residues in the CDR3. Germline V gene sequence: CDR1 SGDLS, CDR2 YYNGEE. V was cut by 3 bases and J by 5 bases, with 16 bases left in between. DNA of the CDR3: TGTGCCAGCAGCGCTTTGAGGGGAGGGGGAGATACGCAGTATTTT. It encodes CASSALRGGGDTQYF.

V and J are TRBV30 and TRBJ1-2; D not certain. V was trimmed by 2 bases and J by 2 bases, leaving 6 bases between them. There are 12 residues in the CDR3. Germline assignment: CDR1 GTSNPN and CDR2 SVGIG (reference sequence). CDR3 protein: CAWSPDNYGYTF. The CDR3 region has the DNA TGTGCCTGGAGTCCTGACAACTATGGCTACACCTTC. Together with reference TRBV30 and TRBJ1-2, the CDR3 gives the full variable domain: SQTIHQWPATLVQPVGSPLSLECTVEGTSNPNLYWYRQAAGRGLQLLFYSVGIGQISSEVPQNLSASRPQDRQFILSSKKLLLSDSGFYLCAWSPDNYGYTFGSGTRLTVV.

The chain uses TRBV4-1 and TRBJ1-5, with TRBD1 as a possible D gene (6 bases). Germline CDR1 and CDR2: MGHRA and YSYEKL. This CDR3 has 13 residues. V was trimmed by 4 bases and J by 7 bases, leaving 11 bases between them. CDR3 nucleotide sequence: TGCGCCAGCAGCCGCGACAGGTTACAGCCCCAGCATTTT. This codes for CASSRDRLQPQHF.

The rearrangement links TRBV9 to TRBJ2-2, with 9 positions matching TRBD1. Per germline, CDR1 SGDLS and CDR2 YYNGEE. The V segment lost 0 bases and the J segment 4 bases; nucleotides outside the gene matches: 7. The CDR3 contains 17 residues. As DNA, the CDR3 is TGTGCCAGCAGCGTAGACCCGACAGGGGGAGGCACCGGGGAGCTGTTTTTT. Translating it yields CASSVDPTGGGTGELFF.

This clone was picked up one time. This chain joins TRBV5-1 and TRBJ1-2; the D gene is possibly TRBD1 (6 bases). V lost 4 bases, J lost 8 bases, and 12 bases lay in between. The CDR3 has 12 amino acids. Germline-derived CDR1 and CDR2 are SGHRS and YFSETQ. The CDR3 DNA is TGCGCCAGCAGCCCCTCAGGGGAAGGCTACACCTTC. It specifies CASSPSGEGYTF.

J is TRBJ2-2 and V is TRBV11-3; tentative D call: TRBD2 (5 bases). The CDR3 sequence is 15 residues long. Germline CDR1 reads SGHNT; CDR2 reads YENEEA. With 5 bases removed from V and 1 base from J, the gap between germline ends came to 11 bases. The CDR3 coding sequence is TGTGCCAGCAGCGGAGGCAGTTTGAACACCGGGGAGCTGTTTTTT. This gives the protein CASSGGSLNTGELFF. The variable domain in full, completed from reference TRBV11-3 and TRBJ2-2, reads EAGVVQSPRYKIIEKKQPVAFWCNPISGHNTLYWYLQNLGQGPELLIRYENEEAVDDSQLPKDRFSAERLKGVDSTLKIQPAELGDSAVYLCASSGGSLNTGELFFGEGSRLTVL.

This rearrangement joins TRBV6-5 to TRBJ1-4; tentatively, D is TRBD1 (6 bases). This CDR3 has 13 amino acids. CDR1 and CDR2 from the germline V gene are MNHEY and SVGAGI. V shed 8 bases and J shed 4 bases, with 11 bases lying between them. CDR3 residues: CASYGQNNEKLFF. Here the CDR3 DNA reads TGTGCCAGCTACGGACAGAATAATGAAAAACTGTTTTTT.

V gene TRBV11-2 combines with J gene TRBJ1-3; D remains ambiguous. The V end was cut by 2 bases, the J end by 2 bases, with 7 bases between. Germline V CDR1 and CDR2: SGHAT, FQNNGV. This CDR3 has 14 residues. The CDR3 loop is CASSLTGTGNTIYF. CDR3 nucleotides: TGTGCCAGCAGCTTAACCGGAACTGGAAACACCATATATTTT.

The chain has TRBV14 and TRBJ2-1, with no clear D. Between the trimmed V and J ends, which lost 1 base and 9 bases, there was a span of 13 bases. The germline V gene encodes CDR1 SGHDN and CDR2 FVKESK. This CDR3 region has 14 residues. The CDR3 DNA reads as TGTGCCAGCAGCCAAGGGCCAAGGGTACTTGAGCAGTTCTTC. It codes for CASSQGPRVLEQFF.

V gene TRBV7-9 combines with J gene TRBJ2-6, with TRBD1 matching 7 bases. Germline V gene data show CDR1 as SEHNR and CDR2 as FQNEAQ (reference sequence). Trimming at V came to 8 bases and at J to 3 bases, leaving 13 bases not matched to a gene. The CDR3 is made up of 17 amino acids. Here the CDR3 reads CASLEQGLTFGANVLTF. CDR3 bases: TGTGCCAGCCTCGAACAGGGGCTCACCTTTGGGGCCAACGTCCTGACTTTC.

CDR3 protein: CASSLVATPGELFF. The CDR3 DNA follows: TGTGCCAGCAGCTTAGTCGCAACTCCCGGGGAGCTGTTTTTT. The chain employs TRBV7-2 and TRBJ2-2; D is uncertain. The CDR3 sequence is 14 residues long. V was clipped by 1 base and J by 6 bases, with 9 bases between them. Germline-derived CDR1 and CDR2 are SGHTA and FQGNSA.